This T cell receptor beta chain derives from a study of CD8+ T cells in alopecia areata. Study outcomes and limitations: Whereas mice showed it more clearly, TCR sharing across patients was murkier, possibly because of HLA.

In each case, RNA was isolated and then reverse transcribed into cDNA as the sequencing template. Some clones are missing from TCRdb's copy, which holds only in-frame ones; the method was immunoSEQ multiplex PCR. The table lists 150,000 or so clones, 55% of them singletons. PBMCs yielded sorted CD4+ and CD8+ T cells. For this clone: Its matching antigen is unknown.

Trimming at V came to 2 bases and at J to 0 bases, leaving 8 bases not matched to a gene. Germline-derived CDR1 and CDR2 are SGHDT and YYEEEE. CDR3 length: 16 residues. Sequenced: CD4+ T cells sorted from blood. The chain joins TRBV5-6 to TRBJ2-7; TRBD2 matches at 7 bases. This clonotype was obtained from a human donor in good health. CDR3 DNA sequence: TGTGCCAGCAGCTTTCGCCCGGGACTAACCTCCTACGAGCAGTACTTC. It yields the protein CASSFRPGLTSYEQYF. The full variable domain, with the rest looked up from reference TRBV5-6 and TRBJ2-7, is DAGVTQSPTHLIKTRGQQVTLRCSPKSGHDTVSWYQQALGQGPQFIFQYYEEEERQRGNFPDRFSGHQFPNYSSELNVNALLLGDSALYLCASSFRPGLTSYEQYFGPGTRLTVT.